The clone carrying this T cell receptor (beta chain) appeared a few times. The data were taken from a study of cytomegalovirus exposure and HLA in healthy donors. The PCR used 60 Vbeta and 13 Jbeta primers. Study processing details: Unique TCR beta chains numbered roughly 83 million in a later analysis, with around 11 million shared. Sequencing used immunoSEQ multiplex PCR; TCRdb keeps in-frame clones, though not all of them. That table gives V, J and clone size, and the DNA gave D and trimming. The sample yields more than 130,000 clones, 76% seen once. Sequenced sample: PBMCs. This sequence originates from a man aged 18-30 years in good health and CMV-seronegative.

CDR3 sequence: CASSQGEGKIYEQYF. The CDR3 DNA is TGTGCCAGCAGCCAAGGTGAGGGTAAAATCTACGAGCAGTACTTC. The V and J genes are TRBV14 and TRBJ2-7; D is perhaps TRBD2 (5 bases). Looked up from germline, CDR1 is SGHDN and CDR2 is FVKESK. V was pared by 1 base and J by 3 bases, with 13 bases between. The CDR3 has 15 residues.